This T cell receptor (beta chain) was identified in a study of a mutant IDH1 vaccine in newly diagnosed glioma. Study summary: Vaccine dosing followed radiotherapy by 4-6 weeks, or accompanied temozolomide cycles. Study-wide points: The authors found pseudoprogression apparently unrelated to changes in top peripheral T cell clonotypes.

Described time point: week 23, last vaccination. Vaccination comprised doses that each held 300 ug of mutant IDH1 20-mer peptide, plus topical imiquimod. Trimming at V came to 2 bases and at J to 6 bases, leaving 10 bases not matched to a gene. Germline V gene sequence: CDR1 SGDLS, CDR2 YYNGEE. The CDR3 loop spans 17 amino acids. Assay used: immunoSEQ multiplex PCR; TCRdb lists only in-frame clones, some missing. Seen here are approximately 82,000 clones, roughly 85% observed once, and the top ten hold roughly 2%. In the case of this clone: Its antigen is unidentified.

The chain combines TRBV9 with TRBJ2-3; 12 bases line up with TRBD2. The sequenced sample was PBMCs, obtained from a glioma patient whose treatment included an IDH1 peptide vaccine. This clonotype was obtained from a man in his thirties or forties with glioma. Some clones in this sample may be carry-over from other donors' samples. The CDR3, as DNA: TGTGCCAGCAGCGTTATGATCGGCACTAGCGGGGGGGATACGCAGTATTTT. This gives the protein CASSVMIGTSGGDTQYF. Variable domain in full (rest from reference TRBV9 and TRBJ2-3): DSGVTQTPKHLITATGQRVTLRCSPRSGDLSVYWYQQSLDQGLQFLIQYYNGEERAKGNILERFSAQQFPDLHSELNLSSLELGDSALYFCASSVMIGTSGGDTQYFGPGTRLTVL.